Each of the 25 T cell receptor beta chains below was sequenced from the same sample in a study of patients and donors after allogeneic stem cell transplantation. TCRdb re-called the RT-PCR reads with MiXCR, one entry per CDR3 protein. The sample contains approximately 11,000 distinct CDR3 sequences, 22% of which appear only once. The sample consisted of blood, either unsorted or a sorted T cell fraction (not recorded which). The receptors were gathered from a human donor who was either an allogeneic HSCT recipient or a stem cell or donor lymphocyte infusion donor (not recorded which). It is not recorded whose cells these are; they may come from a transplant donor.

Only a few counts were recorded for this clonotype. V and J are TRBV7-2 and TRBJ1-1; D unclear. V lost 2 bases, J lost 4 bases, and 11 bases lay in between. The CDR3 totals 14 residues. Germline V gene sequence: CDR1 SGHTA, CDR2 FQGNSA. CDR3 protein: CASSLSRRVTEAFF. The DNA for the CDR3 is TGTGCCAGCAGCTTATCCCGCCGAGTCACTGAAGCTTTCTTT. Full variable domain (missing parts from reference TRBV7-2 and TRBJ1-1): GAGVSQSPSNKVTEKGKDVELRCDPISGHTALYWYRQSLGQGLEFLIYFQGNSAPDKSGLPSDRFSAERTGGSVSTLTIQRTQQEDSAVYLCASSLSRRVTEAFFGQGTRLTVV.

The sample holds a few counts of this clonotype. CDR3 protein: CASSQGTVYGYTF. The DNA for the CDR3 is TGTGCCAGCAGCCAAGGTACGGTGTATGGCTACACCTTC. The rearrangement uses TRBV4-2 and TRBJ1-2; no clear D gene. V was trimmed by 1 base and J by 5 bases, leaving 8 bases between them. This CDR3 has 13 residues. The germline V gene has CDR1 LGHNA and CDR2 YNFKEQ.

The chain links TRBV5-1 to TRBJ1-2, with D hard to call. Germline V CDR1 and CDR2: SGHRS, YFSETQ. This CDR3 contains 12 residues. Trimming cost V 0 bases and J 0 bases, with 0 bases left between them. CDR3 amino acids: CASSLANYGYTF. The CDR3 coding sequence is TGCGCCAGCAGCTTGGCTAACTATGGCTACACCTTC.

The chain recombines TRBV15 with TRBJ1-5, with D possibly matching TRBD1 (5 bases). The CDR3 covers 14 residues. Germline-derived CDR1 and CDR2 are LNHNV and YYDKDF (reference sequence). The V gene lost 0 bases and the J gene lost 9 bases, with 12 bases spanning the gap. CDR3 region: CATSREGRRGPQHF. DNA of the CDR3: TGTGCCACCAGCAGAGAAGGGCGAAGGGGGCCCCAGCATTTT.

This clonotype has only a few counts. The chain carries TRBV12-3 or TRBV12-4 and TRBJ1-6; D is undetermined. V lost 5 bases and J 8 bases, leaving 7 bases between the germline ends. The CDR3 loop spans 12 amino acids. CDR3 in amino acids: CASSPTDSPLHF. In nucleotides, the CDR3 is TGTGCCAGCAGTCCCACAGATTCACCCCTCCACTTT.

This clonotype has just one count. CDR3 in amino acids: CATSRDLRLDGYTF. The CDR3 coding sequence is TGTGCCACCAGCAGAGATCTGCGGCTGGATGGCTACACCTTC. The chain combines TRBV15 with TRBJ1-2, with no clear D. This CDR3 contains 14 residues. V dropped 0 bases and J dropped 6 bases, with 11 bases sitting between them. Germline CDR1 is LNHNV and CDR2 is YYDKDF (reference sequence).

This chain joins TRBV7-2 and TRBJ2-2, with D perhaps TRBD1 (6 bases). This CDR3 contains 14 residues. V was clipped by 10 bases and J by 2 bases, with 14 bases between them. Germline CDR1 and CDR2: SGHTA and FQGNSA. CDR3 residues: CATTWTVNTGELFF. The CDR3 nucleotides read TGTGCCACTACTTGGACAGTAAACACCGGGGAGCTGTTTTTT.

This chain links TRBV20-1 with TRBJ2-7, with D uncertain. CDR1 and CDR2 from the germline V gene are DFQATT and SNEGSKA (reference sequence). The CDR3 has 13 residues. V was cut by 6 bases and J by 0 bases, with 12 bases left in between. The CDR3, as DNA: TGCAGTGCCCCACGCGGCAACTCCTACGAGCAGTACTTC. Residues: CSAPRGNSYEQYF.

This clonotype has only a few counts. The rearrangement joins TRBV21-1 to TRBJ1-2; the table's TRBD1 call for D was not verified on the DNA. TRBV21-1 is tagged as a pseudogene. The CDR3 length is 16 residues. The CDR3 region is CASSNPFRGRKGGYTF. DNA of the CDR3: TGTGCCAGCAGCAACCCGTTTAGGGGGCGGAAGGGTGGCTACACCTTC.

This clonotype was counted at least ten times. The chain uses TRBV11-2 and TRBJ2-5, with TRBD2 matching 12 bases. CDR3 size: 17 residues. Looked up from germline, CDR1 is SGHAT and CDR2 is FQNNGV. Losses at the gene ends were 0 bases for V and 1 base for J; bases not matched to a gene: 3. CDR3 in amino acids: CASSLELAGGTQETQYF. The CDR3 region has the DNA TGTGCCAGCAGCTTAGAACTAGCGGGGGGTACCCAAGAGACCCAGTACTTC.

This clonotype was found a few times. The gene calls are TRBV30 and TRBJ2-1, with D possibly being TRBD1 (5 bases). This CDR3 contains 15 residues. Per the germline V gene, CDR1 is GTSNPN and CDR2 is SVGIG (reference sequence). V lost 2 bases to trimming and J lost 10 bases, with 21 bases between them. CDR3: CAWSLGQGLSKEQFF. The DNA of the CDR3 is TGTGCCTGGAGTTTGGGCCAGGGTTTATCCAAAGAGCAGTTCTTC.

This clonotype was recorded many times. The germline gene is not matched at one end of the junction; a read error may be the cause. This chain links TRBV19 with TRBJ1-5, with no clear D. The V gene's germline CDR1 is LNHDA and CDR2 SQIVND (reference sequence). The CDR3 has 13 residues. The CDR3 sequence: CASSVEGNQPQHF. CDR3 sequence (DNA): TGTGCCAGTAGTGTAGAGGGAAACCAGCCCCAGCATTTT.

This chain joins TRBV7-9 and TRBJ1-1, with D unclear. Trimming removed 1 base from V and 5 bases from J, with 8 bases in between. The CDR3 length is 13 residues. The germline gives CDR1 SEHNR, CDR2 FQNEAQ (reference sequence). The CDR3 region is CASSLDLGTEAFF. CDR3 sequence (DNA): TGTGCCAGCAGCTTAGATTTGGGGACTGAAGCTTTCTTT.

With regard to this clonotype: The CDR3 end shows no conserved phenylalanine or tryptophan, and so a read error is likely. V and J are TRBV7-8 and TRBJ1-5; a possible D gene is TRBD1 (6 bases). The CDR3 extends over 17 amino acids. The V end lost 5 bases, the J end lost 3 bases, and 20 bases lay between the germline ends. Germline CDR1 and CDR2: SGHVS and FQNEAQ. For the CDR3, the DNA is TGTGCCAGCAGCCCCATCAGCAGGGGTTGGGTCAATCAGCCCCAGCATTCG. This codes for CASSPISRGWVNQPQHS.

This clonotype was detected a few times. The chain has TRBV3-1 and TRBJ2-7; no definite D call. CDR1 is LGHDT and CDR2 is YNNKEL in the germline V gene (reference sequence). The CDR3 is 11 residues long. Trimming took 1 base from V and 3 from J, leaving 1 base between them. The DNA for the CDR3 is TGTGCCAGCAGCCAAGTCTACGAGCAGTACTTC. Translation: CASSQVYEQYF.

J is TRBJ2-7 and V is TRBV6-5, with D tentatively TRBD2 (6 bases). Germline V gives CDR1 MNHEY, CDR2 SVGAGI. The CDR3 extends over 13 amino acids. Trimming shortened V by 6 bases and J by 10 bases, and 19 bases separated the two germline ends. This CDR3 reads CASSPSGGRLQYF. The CDR3 DNA reads TGTGCCAGCAGCCCCTCCGGGGGACGGCTACAGTACTTC.

The rearrangement uses TRBV20-1 and TRBJ1-1; 8 bases match TRBD1. The germline CDR1 and CDR2 sequences are DFQATT and SNEGSKA (reference sequence). V shed 6 bases and J 1 base; nucleotides not matched to a gene: 10. The CDR3 loop spans 15 amino acids. The CDR3 region is CSAPGQEYANTEAFF. The CDR3 coding sequence is TGCAGTGCACCGGGACAGGAGTACGCGAACACTGAAGCTTTCTTT.

This clonotype was detected only a few times. The V call is TRBV30, the J call TRBJ1-1; D perhaps matches TRBD1 (5 bases). Germline lookup yields CDR1 GTSNPN and CDR2 SVGIG (reference sequence). V gave up 2 bases and J gave up 1 base, with 29 bases separating them. The CDR3 runs to 20 residues. CDR3 in amino acids: CAWSLRGTNRYHDPNTEAFF. In DNA form, the CDR3 reads TGTGCCTGGAGTCTACGAGGGACCAACCGATACCATGACCCGAACACTGAAGCTTTCTTT.

The chain has TRBV18 and TRBJ2-5, with D possibly being TRBD2 (6 bases). V was cut by 2 bases and J by 5 bases, with 15 bases left in between. In germline, CDR1 is KGHSH, CDR2 LQKENI. The CDR3 has 15 amino acids. CDR3 in DNA: TGTGCCAGCTCACCAACACGGGGCAGCGGGGAGACCCAGTACTTC. Protein product: CASSPTRGSGETQYF.

The V gene is TRBV12-3 or TRBV12-4, the J gene TRBJ2-1; D gene unclear. This CDR3 region has 15 residues. V was clipped by 2 bases and J by 5 bases, with 13 bases between them. CDR3 in amino acids: CASSLSVRVDNEQFF. CDR3 nucleotides: TGTGCCAGCAGTTTATCGGTCCGGGTTGACAATGAGCAGTTCTTC.

The chain joins TRBV11-2 to TRBJ1-4; a weak D match, TRBD1 (6 bases). The CDR3 spans 16 residues. V gave up 5 bases and J gave up 6 bases, with 19 bases separating them. Germline-derived CDR1 and CDR2 are SGHAT and FQNNGV. The chain's CDR3 is CASSTLGRGEYEKLFF. The DNA for the CDR3 is TGTGCCAGCAGCACCCTGGGCAGGGGAGAGTATGAAAAACTGTTTTTT.

This sequence joins TRBV29-1 and TRBJ1-2, with D hard to call. Germline CDR1 and CDR2: SQVTM and ANQGSEA. This CDR3 contains 18 residues. The V end lost 1 base, the J end lost 8 bases, and 29 bases lay between the germline ends. The CDR3 region is CSVEVLMPSRTESAGYTF. CDR3 nucleotides: TGCAGCGTTGAAGTTTTAATGCCTTCCCGTACCGAAAGTGCGGGCTACACCTTC.

This clonotype has ten or more counts. The V gene is TRBV12-3 or TRBV12-4, the J gene TRBJ1-1, with D maybe TRBD1 (6 bases). This CDR3 is built from 13 residues. V was trimmed by 5 bases and J by 6 bases, leaving 13 bases between them. The CDR3 DNA is TGTGCCAGCAGTACGAATACAGGGTCTGAAGCTTTCTTT. Encoded protein: CASSTNTGSEAFF.

The chain uses TRBV27 and TRBJ1-6, with unresolved D. This CDR3 has 11 amino acids. V was trimmed by 6 bases and J by 7 bases, leaving 4 bases between them. Germline loops: CDR1 MNHEY, CDR2 SMNVEV (reference sequence). CDR3 protein: CASRGNSPLHF. The DNA for the CDR3 is TGTGCCAGCAGAGGGAATTCACCCCTCCACTTT.

This clonotype occurred many times. The V and J genes are TRBV25-1 and TRBJ1-2; 10 nucleotides line up with TRBD1. Trimming took 7 bases from V and 8 from J; bases not matched to a gene: 7. Germline CDR1 is MGHDK and CDR2 is SYGVNS. The CDR3 totals 13 residues. CDR3 sequence reads: CASTGQGIGGYTF. DNA for the CDR3: TGTGCCAGCACGGGACAGGGGATCGGCGGCTACACCTTC.